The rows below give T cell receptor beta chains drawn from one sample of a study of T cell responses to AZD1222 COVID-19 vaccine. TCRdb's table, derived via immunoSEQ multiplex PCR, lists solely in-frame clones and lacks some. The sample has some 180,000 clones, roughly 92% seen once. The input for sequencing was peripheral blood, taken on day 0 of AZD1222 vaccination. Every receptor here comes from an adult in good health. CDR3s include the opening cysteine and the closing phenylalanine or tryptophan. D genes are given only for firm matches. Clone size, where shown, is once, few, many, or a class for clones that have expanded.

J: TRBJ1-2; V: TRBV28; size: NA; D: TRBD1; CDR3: CASSLRQGSRGYTF; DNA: TGTGCCAGCAGTTTAAGACAGGGATCCCGCGGCTACACCTTC
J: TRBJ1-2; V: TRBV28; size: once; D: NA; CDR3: CASLSGRTYGYTF; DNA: TGTGCCAGCCTCTCGGGCAGGACATATGGCTACACCTTC
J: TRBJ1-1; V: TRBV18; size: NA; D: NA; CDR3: CASSPREGMRTEAFF; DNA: TGTGCCAGCTCACCACGGGAGGGTATGAGAACTGAAGCTTTCTTT
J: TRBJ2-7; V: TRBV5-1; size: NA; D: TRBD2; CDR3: CASSAGLAGVYEQYF; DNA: TGCGCCAGCAGCGCCGGACTAGCGGGAGTCTACGAGCAGTACTTC
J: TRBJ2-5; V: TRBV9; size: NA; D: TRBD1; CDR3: CASSLTGSQETQYF; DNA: TGTGCCAGCAGCCTGACAGGGTCGCAAGAGACCCAGTACTTC
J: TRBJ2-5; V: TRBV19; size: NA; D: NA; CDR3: CASSAGWETQYF; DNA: TGTGCCAGCTCCGCGGGTTGGGAGACCCAGTACTTC
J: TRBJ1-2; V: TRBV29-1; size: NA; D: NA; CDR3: CSVVSGSGYTF; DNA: TGCAGCGTTGTATCAGGGTCCGGCTACACCTTC
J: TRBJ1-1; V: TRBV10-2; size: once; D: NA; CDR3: CASSVQGRGNTEAFF; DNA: TGCGCCAGCAGTGTACAGGGCAGGGGGAACACTGAAGCTTTCTTT
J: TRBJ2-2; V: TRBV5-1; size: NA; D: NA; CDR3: CASRLTDNTGELFF; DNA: TGCGCCAGCAGACTAACGGACAACACCGGGGAGCTGTTTTTT
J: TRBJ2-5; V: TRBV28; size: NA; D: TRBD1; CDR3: CASSPWTGGKDETQYF; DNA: TGTGCCAGCAGTCCCTGGACAGGGGGCAAGGATGAGACCCAGTACTTC
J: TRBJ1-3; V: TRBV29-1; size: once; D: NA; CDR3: CSGGTGNTIYF; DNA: TGCAGCGGGGGAACTGGAAACACCATATATTTT
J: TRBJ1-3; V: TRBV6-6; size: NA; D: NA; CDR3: CASHRGDRSGNTIYF; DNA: TGTGCCAGTCACCGGGGCGATCGATCTGGAAACACCATATATTTT
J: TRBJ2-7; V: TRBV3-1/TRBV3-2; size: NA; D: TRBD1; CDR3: CASSQVRTGGAYEQYF; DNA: TGTGCCAGCAGCCAAGTCCGGACAGGGGGTGCGTACGAGCAGTACTTC
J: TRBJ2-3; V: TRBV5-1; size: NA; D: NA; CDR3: CASSLYTDTQYF; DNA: TGCGCCAGCAGCTTGTATACGGATACGCAGTATTTT
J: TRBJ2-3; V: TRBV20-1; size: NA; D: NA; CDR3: CSAGNTQYF; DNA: TGCAGTGCTGGGAATACGCAGTATTTT
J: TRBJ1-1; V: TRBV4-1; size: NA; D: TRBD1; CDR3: CASRPTGTGGTEAFF; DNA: TGCGCCAGCAGGCCTACCGGGACAGGGGGCACTGAAGCTTTCTTT
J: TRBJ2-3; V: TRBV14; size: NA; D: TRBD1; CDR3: CASSRDRYTDTQYF; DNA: TGTGCCAGCAGCCGGGACAGATACACAGATACGCAGTATTTT
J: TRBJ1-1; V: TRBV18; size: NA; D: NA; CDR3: CASSSGQPEAFF; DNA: TGTGCCAGCTCATCTGGACAGCCTGAAGCTTTCTTT
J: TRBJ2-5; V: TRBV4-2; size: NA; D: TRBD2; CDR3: CASSQRWLAVGGGETQYF; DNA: TGTGCCAGCAGCCAGCGGTGGCTAGCGGTTGGGGGAGGAGAGACCCAGTACTTC
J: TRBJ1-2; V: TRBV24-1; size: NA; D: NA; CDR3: CATSDGTVYGYTF; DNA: TGTGCCACCAGTGATGGGACGGTATATGGCTACACCTTC
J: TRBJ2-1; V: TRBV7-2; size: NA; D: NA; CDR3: CASSQGGVAYNEQFF; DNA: TGTGCCAGCAGCCAGGGTGGGGTAGCATACAATGAGCAGTTCTTC
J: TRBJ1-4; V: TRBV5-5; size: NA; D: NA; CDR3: CASSSGYSGNEKLFF; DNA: TGTGCCAGCAGCTCTGGCTACAGTGGTAATGAAAAACTGTTTTTT
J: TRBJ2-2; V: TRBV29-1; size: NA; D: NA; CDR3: CSGKQENTGELFF; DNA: TGCAGCGGAAAACAGGAAAACACCGGGGAGCTGTTTTTT
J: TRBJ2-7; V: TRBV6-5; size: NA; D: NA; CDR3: CASRRGYEQYF; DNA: TGTGCCAGCAGGAGGGGTTACGAGCAGTACTTC
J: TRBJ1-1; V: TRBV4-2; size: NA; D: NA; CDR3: CASSQGVGDTEAFF; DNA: TGTGCCAGCAGCCAAGGGGTGGGGGACACTGAAGCTTTCTTT
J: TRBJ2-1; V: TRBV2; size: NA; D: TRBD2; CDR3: CASSDFSGGAHEQFF; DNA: TGTGCCAGCAGTGATTTTAGCGGGGGGGCGCATGAGCAGTTCTTC
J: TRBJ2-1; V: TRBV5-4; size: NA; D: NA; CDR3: CASSLAVGDGNEQFF; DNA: TGTGCCAGCAGCTTGGCGGTAGGGGATGGGAATGAGCAGTTCTTC
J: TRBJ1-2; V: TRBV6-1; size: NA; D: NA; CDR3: CASSEALYGNYGYTF; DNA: TGTGCCAGCAGTGAAGCGCTGTACGGCAACTATGGCTACACCTTC
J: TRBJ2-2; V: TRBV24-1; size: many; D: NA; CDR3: CATSDPTRDTGELFF; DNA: TGTGCCACCAGTGACCCCACAAGGGACACCGGGGAGCTGTTTTTT
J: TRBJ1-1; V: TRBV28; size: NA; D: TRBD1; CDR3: CASSLRTGAHTEAFF; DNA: TGTGCCAGCAGTTTAAGAACAGGGGCGCACACTGAAGCTTTCTTT
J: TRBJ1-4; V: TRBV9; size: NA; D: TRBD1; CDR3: CASSVGQGVANEKLFF; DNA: TGTGCCAGCAGCGTAGGACAGGGCGTTGCTAATGAAAAACTGTTTTTT
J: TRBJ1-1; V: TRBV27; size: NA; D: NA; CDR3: CATKISGGAEAFF; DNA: TGTGCCACCAAAATCAGTGGGGGGGCTGAAGCTTTCTTT
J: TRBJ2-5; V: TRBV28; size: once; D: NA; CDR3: CASSLTETQYF; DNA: TGTGCCAGCAGTTTAACAGAGACCCAGTACTTC
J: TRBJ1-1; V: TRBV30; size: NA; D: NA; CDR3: CAWSYGTQTEAFF; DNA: TGTGCCTGGAGTTACGGGACCCAGACTGAAGCTTTCTTT
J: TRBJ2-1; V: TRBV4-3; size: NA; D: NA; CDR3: CASSQDRPTGEQFF; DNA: TGCGCCAGCAGCCAAGACAGACCAACGGGTGAGCAGTTCTTC
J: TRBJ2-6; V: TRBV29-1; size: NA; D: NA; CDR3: CSVAPRRSSGANVLTF; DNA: TGCAGCGTTGCCCCTCGTCGCAGCTCTGGGGCCAACGTCCTGACTTTC
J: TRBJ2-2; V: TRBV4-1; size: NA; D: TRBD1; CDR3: CASSQGTGTDTGELFF; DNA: TGCGCCAGCAGCCAAGGCACAGGGACAGACACCGGGGAGCTGTTTTTT
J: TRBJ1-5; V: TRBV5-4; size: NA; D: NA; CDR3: CASSPDGERQPQHF; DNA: TGTGCCAGCAGCCCTGATGGGGAACGGCAGCCCCAGCATTTT
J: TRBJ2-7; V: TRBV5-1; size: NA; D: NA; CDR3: CASSLRDIYEQYF; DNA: TGCGCCAGCAGCTTACGGGACATCTACGAGCAGTACTTC
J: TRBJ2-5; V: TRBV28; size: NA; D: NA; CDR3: CASSSPGEETQYF; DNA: TGTGCCAGCAGTAGTCCCGGAGAAGAGACCCAGTACTTC
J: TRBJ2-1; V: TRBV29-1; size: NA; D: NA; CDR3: CSVTTSSYNEQFF; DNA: TGCAGCGTTACTACGAGCTCCTACAATGAGCAGTTCTTC
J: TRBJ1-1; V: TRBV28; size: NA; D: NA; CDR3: CASSPRTPRTEAFF; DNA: TGTGCCAGCAGTCCGCGAACCCCCCGCACTGAAGCTTTCTTT